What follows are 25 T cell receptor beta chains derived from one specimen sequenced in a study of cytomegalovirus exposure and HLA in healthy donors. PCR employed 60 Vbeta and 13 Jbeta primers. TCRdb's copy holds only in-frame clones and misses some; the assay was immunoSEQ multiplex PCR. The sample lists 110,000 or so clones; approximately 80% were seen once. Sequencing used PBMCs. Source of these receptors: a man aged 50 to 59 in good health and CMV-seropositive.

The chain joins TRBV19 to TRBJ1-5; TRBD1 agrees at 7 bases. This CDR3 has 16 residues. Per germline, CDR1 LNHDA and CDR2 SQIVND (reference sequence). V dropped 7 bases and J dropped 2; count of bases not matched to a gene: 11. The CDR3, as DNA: TGTGCCAGTACGACATTACAGGGGATGGGCAATCAGCCCCAGCATTTT. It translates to CASTTLQGMGNQPQHF.

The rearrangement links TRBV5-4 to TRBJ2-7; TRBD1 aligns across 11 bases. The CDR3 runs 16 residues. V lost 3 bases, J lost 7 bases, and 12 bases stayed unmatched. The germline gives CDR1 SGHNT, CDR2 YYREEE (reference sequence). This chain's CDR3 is CASSSGGGQGVEEQYF. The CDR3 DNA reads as TGTGCCAGCAGCTCCGGGGGGGGACAGGGGGTAGAAGAGCAGTACTTC.

The CDR3 protein is CASSVDGTVNQPQHF. CDR3 in DNA: TGTGCCAGCAGCGTAGATGGGACAGTCAATCAGCCCCAGCATTTT. V gene TRBV7-2 combines with J gene TRBJ1-5, with TRBD1 matching over 7 bases. Trimming took 5 bases from V and 3 from J; bases not matched to a gene: 7. Looked up from germline, CDR1 is SGHTA and CDR2 is FQGNSA. The length of the CDR3 is 15 residues.

The chain's CDR3 is CASSLGQPAPTEAFF. The CDR3 coding sequence is TGTGCCAGCAGTCTGGGACAGCCCGCCCCCACTGAAGCTTTCTTT. This chain links TRBV2 with TRBJ1-1; 7 nucleotides match TRBD1. From germline, CDR1 is SNHLY and CDR2 FYNNEI. The V gene end was trimmed by 5 bases and the J gene end by 4 bases; junction bases not matched to a gene: 10. The length of the CDR3 is 15 residues.

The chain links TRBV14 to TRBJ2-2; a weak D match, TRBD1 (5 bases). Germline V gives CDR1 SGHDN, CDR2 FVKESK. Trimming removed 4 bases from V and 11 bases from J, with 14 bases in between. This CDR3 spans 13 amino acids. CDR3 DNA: TGTGCCAGCAGCCTCCTGTCCAGGGTAGAGCTGTTTTTT. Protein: CASSLLSRVELFF.

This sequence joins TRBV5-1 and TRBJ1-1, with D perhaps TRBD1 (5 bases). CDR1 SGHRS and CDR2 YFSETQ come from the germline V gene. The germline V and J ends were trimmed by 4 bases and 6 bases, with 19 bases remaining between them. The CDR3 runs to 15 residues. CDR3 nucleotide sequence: TGCGCCAGCAGCCCCCTTGGGGCGGTACGGGCTGAAGCTTTCTTT. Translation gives CASSPLGAVRAEAFF.

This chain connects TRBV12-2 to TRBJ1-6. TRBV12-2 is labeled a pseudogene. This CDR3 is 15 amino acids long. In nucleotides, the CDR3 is TGTGCAAGTCGCCCTGGGTCGAACTATAATTCCCCCCTCCACTTT. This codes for CASRPGSNYNSPLHF.

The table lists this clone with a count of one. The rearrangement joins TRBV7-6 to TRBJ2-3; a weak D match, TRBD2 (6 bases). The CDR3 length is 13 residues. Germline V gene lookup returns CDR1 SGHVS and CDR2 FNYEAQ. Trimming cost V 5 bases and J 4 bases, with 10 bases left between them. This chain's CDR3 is CASSRPGADTQYF. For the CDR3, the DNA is TGTGCCAGCAGCCGTCCGGGGGCAGATACGCAGTATTTT.

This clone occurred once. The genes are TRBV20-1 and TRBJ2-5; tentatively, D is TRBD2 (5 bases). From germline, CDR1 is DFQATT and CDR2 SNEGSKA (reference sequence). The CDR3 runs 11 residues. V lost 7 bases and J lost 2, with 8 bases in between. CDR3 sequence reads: CSVRDQETQYF. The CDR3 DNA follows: TGCAGTGTACGGGATCAAGAGACCCAGTACTTC.

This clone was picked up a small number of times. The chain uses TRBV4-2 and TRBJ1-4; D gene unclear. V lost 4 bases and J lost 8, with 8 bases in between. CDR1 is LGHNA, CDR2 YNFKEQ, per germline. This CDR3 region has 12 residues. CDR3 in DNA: TGTGCCAGCAGCCGGCCCCGAGAAAAACTGTTTTTT. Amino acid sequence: CASSRPREKLFF.

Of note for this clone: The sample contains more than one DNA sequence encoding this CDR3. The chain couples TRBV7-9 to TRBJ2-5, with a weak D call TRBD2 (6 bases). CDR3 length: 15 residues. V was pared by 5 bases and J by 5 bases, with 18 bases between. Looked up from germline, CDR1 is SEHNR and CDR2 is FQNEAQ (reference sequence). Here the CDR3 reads CASSQGPGRDETQYF. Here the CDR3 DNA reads TGTGCCAGCAGCCAAGGGCCAGGGCGGGACGAGACCCAGTACTTC.

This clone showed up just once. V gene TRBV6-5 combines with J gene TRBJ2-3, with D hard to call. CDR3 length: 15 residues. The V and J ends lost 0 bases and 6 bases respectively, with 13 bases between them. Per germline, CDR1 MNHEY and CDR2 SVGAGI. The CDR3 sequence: CASSYSGRLGDTQYF. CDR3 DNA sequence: TGTGCCAGCAGTTACTCGGGCAGGTTAGGTGATACGCAGTATTTT.

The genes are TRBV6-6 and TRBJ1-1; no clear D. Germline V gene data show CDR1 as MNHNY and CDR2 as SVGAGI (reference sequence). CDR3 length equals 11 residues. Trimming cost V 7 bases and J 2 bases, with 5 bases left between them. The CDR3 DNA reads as TGTGCCAGCAATATAAACACTGAAGCTTTCTTT. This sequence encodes CASNINTEAFF.

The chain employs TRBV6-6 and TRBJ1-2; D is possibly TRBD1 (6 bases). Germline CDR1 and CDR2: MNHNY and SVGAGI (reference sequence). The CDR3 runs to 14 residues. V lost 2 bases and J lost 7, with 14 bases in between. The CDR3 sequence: CASSYATGTGGYTF. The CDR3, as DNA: TGTGCCAGCAGTTACGCAACAGGGACGGGTGGCTACACCTTC.

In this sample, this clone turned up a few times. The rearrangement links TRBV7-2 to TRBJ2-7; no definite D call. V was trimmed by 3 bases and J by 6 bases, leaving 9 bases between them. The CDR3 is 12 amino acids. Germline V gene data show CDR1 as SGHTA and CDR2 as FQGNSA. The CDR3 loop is CASSFPPSEQYF. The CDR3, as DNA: TGTGCCAGCAGCTTTCCCCCCTCCGAGCAGTACTTC.

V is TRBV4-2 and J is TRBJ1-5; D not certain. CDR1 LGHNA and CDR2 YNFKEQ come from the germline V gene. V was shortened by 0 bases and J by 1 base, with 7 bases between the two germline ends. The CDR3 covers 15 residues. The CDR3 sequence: CASSQDQHSNQPQHF. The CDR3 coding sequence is TGTGCCAGCAGCCAAGATCAACACAGCAATCAGCCCCAGCATTTT.

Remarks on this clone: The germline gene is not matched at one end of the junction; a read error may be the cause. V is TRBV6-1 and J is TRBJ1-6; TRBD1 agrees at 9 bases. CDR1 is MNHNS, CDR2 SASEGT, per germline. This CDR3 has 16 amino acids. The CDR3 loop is CASSEGAGQGNSPLHF. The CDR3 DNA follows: TGTGCCAGCAGCGAAGGAGCGGGACAGGGTAATTCACCCCTCCACTTT.

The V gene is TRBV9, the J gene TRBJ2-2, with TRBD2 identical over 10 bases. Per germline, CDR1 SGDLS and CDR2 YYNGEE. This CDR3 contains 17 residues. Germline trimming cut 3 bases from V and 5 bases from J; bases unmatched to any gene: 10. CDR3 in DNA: TGTGCCAGCAGCGACCGAGCGGGAGGGCCCCGAACCGGGGAGCTGTTTTTT. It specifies CASSDRAGGPRTGELFF.

The CDR3 protein is CASGADRGWYGYTF. Written as DNA, the CDR3 is TGTGCTAGTGGCGCTGACAGGGGCTGGTATGGCTACACCTTC. The genes are TRBV12-5 and TRBJ1-2; 8 bases are shared with TRBD1. CDR3 length: 14 amino acids. Per the germline V gene, CDR1 is LGHNT and CDR2 is FRNRAP. After removal of 6 bases from V and 5 bases from J, the junction contained 8 bases not matched to a gene.

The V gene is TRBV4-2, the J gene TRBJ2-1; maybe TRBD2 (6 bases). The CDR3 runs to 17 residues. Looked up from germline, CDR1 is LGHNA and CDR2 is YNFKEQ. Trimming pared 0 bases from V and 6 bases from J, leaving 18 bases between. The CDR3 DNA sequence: TGTGCCAGCAGCCAAGATCTGGGGGGAAGGGGCAGCAATGAGCAGTTCTTC. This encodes CASSQDLGGRGSNEQFF.

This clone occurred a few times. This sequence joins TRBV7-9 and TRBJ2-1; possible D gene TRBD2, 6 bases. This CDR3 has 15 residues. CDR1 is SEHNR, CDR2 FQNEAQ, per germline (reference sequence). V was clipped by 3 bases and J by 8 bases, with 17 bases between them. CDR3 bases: TGTGCCAGCAGCTTTGGTCGGGGGAGTAATGATGAGCAGTTCTTC. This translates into CASSFGRGSNDEQFF.

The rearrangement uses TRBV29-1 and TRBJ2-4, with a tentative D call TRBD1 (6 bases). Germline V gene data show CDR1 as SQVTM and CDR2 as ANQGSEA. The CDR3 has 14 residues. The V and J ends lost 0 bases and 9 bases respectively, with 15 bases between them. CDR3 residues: CSVEDGAGVGIQYF. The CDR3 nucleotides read TGCAGCGTTGAAGACGGGGCAGGGGTGGGCATTCAGTACTTC.

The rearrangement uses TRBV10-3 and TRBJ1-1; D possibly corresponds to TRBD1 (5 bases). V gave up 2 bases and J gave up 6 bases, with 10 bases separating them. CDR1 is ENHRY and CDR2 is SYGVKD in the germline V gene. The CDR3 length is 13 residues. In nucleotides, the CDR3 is TGTGCCATCAGTGAGCAACGGGGGGCTGAAGCTTTCTTT. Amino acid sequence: CAISEQRGAEAFF.

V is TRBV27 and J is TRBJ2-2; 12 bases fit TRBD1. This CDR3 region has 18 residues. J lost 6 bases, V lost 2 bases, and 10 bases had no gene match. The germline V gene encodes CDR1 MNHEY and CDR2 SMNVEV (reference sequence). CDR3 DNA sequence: TGTGCCAGCAGTTTACGGGTCTCCGGGACAGGGGGCTCCGGGGAGCTGTTTTTT. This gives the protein CASSLRVSGTGGSGELFF.

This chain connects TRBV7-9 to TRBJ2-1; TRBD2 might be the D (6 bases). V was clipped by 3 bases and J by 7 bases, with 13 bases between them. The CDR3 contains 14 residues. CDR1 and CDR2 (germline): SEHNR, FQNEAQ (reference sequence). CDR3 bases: TGTGCCAGCAGCTTCCGGGGAGGAAATAATGAGCAGTTCTTC. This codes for CASSFRGGNNEQFF. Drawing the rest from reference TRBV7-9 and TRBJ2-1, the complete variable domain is DTGVSQNPRHKITKRGQNVTFRCDPISEHNRLYWYRQTLGQGPEFLTYFQNEAQLEKSRLLSDRFSAERPKGSFSTLEIQRTEQGDSAMYLCASSFRGGNNEQFFGPGTRLTVL.